The source of this T cell receptor (beta chain) is a study of CD8 T cells in ankylosing spondylitis. Findings of the study overall: Ankylosing spondylitis blood seemed to carry a telltale TCR beta motif made of several highly homologous variants. Earlier reports found some motif variants in synovial fluid and blood in reactive arthritis.

The CDR3 has 15 residues. Germline CDR1 and CDR2: SEHNR and FQNEAQ (reference sequence). Trimming took 5 bases from V and 6 from J, leaving 20 bases between them. Turning to this clonotype: Its antigen is unknown.

MiXCR, run by TCRdb on the 5' RACE reads, gives a single entry per CDR3 protein. The sample contains 700,000 to 1,000,000 distinct CDR3 sequences, approximately 12% of which appear only once. Sequenced input: blood, either unsorted or a sorted T cell fraction (not recorded which). The receptor was isolated from a male donor with ankylosing spondylitis. V is TRBV7-9 and J is TRBJ2-7; possible D gene TRBD1, 8 bases. The CDR3 loop is CASSMQRDRLAEQYF. CDR3 sequence (DNA): TGTGCCAGCAGCATGCAGCGGGACAGGCTCGCCGAGCAGTACTTC.